This is a list of T cell receptor beta chains from one sample in a study of response to subunit inactivated influenza vaccine. TCRdb re-derived calls from the RT-PCR reads in MiXCR, one entry per CDR3 protein. The sample shows about 520,000 distinct CDR3 sequences, around 7.9% of them seen only once. The sequences come from PBMCs from blood, collected less than 30 months after vaccination. The source of these receptors is a man in his fifties or sixties who received an inactivated influenza vaccine. CDR3s include the opening cysteine and the closing phenylalanine or tryptophan. The D gene is left open where the match is weak. Some rows have no size entry. The others give once, few or many, or a class for an expanded clone.

J	D	V	size	length	DNA	CDR3
TRBJ2-5	-	TRBV12-3/TRBV12-4	many	13	TGTGCCAGCAGTTCGTCGGATTGGGAGACCCAGTACTTC	CASSSSDWETQYF
TRBJ2-7	TRBD1	TRBV20-1	many	13	TGCAGTGCTCCTGGACAGGGAAAGGACGAGCAGTACTTC	CSAPGQGKDEQYF
TRBJ2-5	TRBD2	TRBV5-5	few	14	TGTGCCAGCAGAGGCGGGGGGCAGGGAGAGACCCAGTACTTC	CASRGGGQGETQYF
TRBJ2-1	TRBD2	TRBV12-3/TRBV12-4	-	17	TGTGCCAGCAGTTCTCGAGCGGGAGGGCTCTCCTACAATGAGCAGTTCTTC	CASSSRAGGLSYNEQFF
TRBJ2-1	TRBD2	TRBV20-1	many	17	TGCAGTGCCCCGTGGGGGGTCCCGGGGGGGCCTTACAATGAGCAGTTCTTC	CSAPWGVPGGPYNEQFF
TRBJ2-2	-	TRBV18	-	13	TGTGCCAGCTCACGCGACGGCCAAAGGGAGCTGTTTTTT	CASSRDGQRELFF
TRBJ1-1	-	TRBV20-1	-	14	TGCAGTGCCAGGGGAGGAGGCTCGAACACTGAAGCTTTCTTT	CSARGGGSNTEAFF
TRBJ1-5	-	TRBV19	few	15	TGTGCCAGTAGTAGGATCAAGGCCCCAGGCCAGCCCCAGCATTTT	CASSRIKAPGQPQHF
TRBJ2-7	TRBD1	TRBV6-1	few	15	TGTGCCAGCAGTCCACAAGGGGGCATGTCCTACGAGCAGTACTTC	CASSPQGGMSYEQYF
TRBJ2-7	TRBD1	TRBV6-2/TRBV6-3	-	15	TGTGCCAGCAGAATTCCAGGGGGAATGTCCTACGAGCAGTACTTC	CASRIPGGMSYEQYF
TRBJ2-7	TRBD2	TRBV5-4	-	15	TGTGCCAGCAGCTTGGAGCCTAGCGGGAAGGTTTCCGAGTACTTC	CASSLEPSGKVSEYF
TRBJ1-2	-	TRBV29-1	many	13	TGCAGCGTTGAACTGGGGGCGGATTATGGCTACACCTTC	CSVELGADYGYTF
TRBJ2-1	-	TRBV20-1	-	14	TGCAGTGCTAGAGGGTATGCGGGTCGAAATGAGCAGTTCTTC	CSARGYAGRNEQFF
TRBJ2-2	-	TRBV20-1	few	13	TGCAGTGCTAGAGGGGGGTCCACCGGGGAGCTGTTTTTT	CSARGGSTGELFF
TRBJ1-2	-	TRBV24-1	many	11	TGTGCCACCAGTGGGGGGAATGGCTACACCTTC	CATSGGNGYTF
TRBJ2-1	TRBD2	TRBV20-1	-	14	TGCAGTGCTAGCCCAGCGGGAGTCTACAATGAGCAGTTCTTC	CSASPAGVYNEQFF
TRBJ1-5	TRBD1	TRBV12-3/TRBV12-4	-	15	TGTGCCAGCAGCCTCCGGACAGGGGTAAATCAGCCCCAGCATTTT	CASSLRTGVNQPQHF
TRBJ2-2	TRBD2	TRBV20-1	few	16	TGCAGTGCACGGGCTGCGGGAGCCTATTCCACCGGGGAGCTGTTTTTT	CSARAAGAYSTGELFF
TRBJ2-1	TRBD1	TRBV6-2/TRBV6-3	-	16	TGTGCCAGCAGTTTTCTGCGGACAGGGGGTCGGAGTGAGCAGTTCTTC	CASSFLRTGGRSEQFF
TRBJ2-1	-	TRBV4-3	few	14	TGCGCCAGCAGCCACCTCACAGGGAACCATGAGCAGTTCTTC	CASSHLTGNHEQFF
TRBJ2-7	-	TRBV20-1	many	15	TGCAGTGCTAGAGATCGTCTGAAAGGCGAATACGAGCAGTACTTC	CSARDRLKGEYEQYF
TRBJ2-2	-	TRBV10-3	-	13	TGTGCCATCAGTGAAGAGAACACCGGGGAGCTGTTTTTT	CAISEENTGELFF
TRBJ2-4	-	TRBV7-9	many	12	TGTGCCAGCAGCTTAGAGGGAGACATTCAGTACTTC	CASSLEGDIQYF
TRBJ1-5	-	TRBV10-3	-	13	TGTGCCACCGCACGTGCAGGGCTGGAGCCCCAGCATTTT	CATARAGLEPQHF
TRBJ2-1	TRBD1	TRBV15	-	15	TGTGCCACCAGCAGGAGGGACAGTCTAGGGAATGAGCAGTTCTTC	CATSRRDSLGNEQFF
TRBJ2-1	-	TRBV7-2	few	14	TGTGCCAGCAGCTCCAGATGGGGGGACAATGAGCAGTTCTTC	CASSSRWGDNEQFF
TRBJ1-1	TRBD1	TRBV15	-	14	TGTGCCACCAGCAGGGACAGGGGGAACAATGAAGCTTTCTTT	CATSRDRGNNEAFF
TRBJ1-1	TRBD1	TRBV20-1	few	15	TGCAGTGCTAGAGATCCACAGGGGGCGGACACTGAAGCTTTCTTT	CSARDPQGADTEAFF
TRBJ2-1	TRBD1	TRBV12-3/TRBV12-4	-	15	TGTGCCAGCAGTTTATTGGGACAGGGGGCTAATGAGCAGTTCTTC	CASSLLGQGANEQFF
TRBJ2-5	TRBD1	TRBV2	-	15	TGTGCCAGCAGGCGGGGACAGGGTATGCAAGAGACCCAGTACTTC	CASRRGQGMQETQYF
TRBJ2-1	TRBD1	TRBV10-3	-	14	TGTGCCATCTCGGAACAGGGGGCGATAAATGAGCAGTTCTTC	CAISEQGAINEQFF
TRBJ1-5	-	TRBV12-3/TRBV12-4	-	16	TGTGCCAGCAGTCTTCTGGGGCGAGAGAGGGGTCAGCCCCAGCATTTT	CASSLLGRERGQPQHF
TRBJ2-3	TRBD2	TRBV12-3/TRBV12-4	-	14	TGTGCCAGCAGTTACGGGACTAGCAGAGATACGCAGTATTTT	CASSYGTSRDTQYF
TRBJ2-5	-	TRBV12-3/TRBV12-4	many	16	TGTGCCAGCAGACTAGGCCAGGGTAGCGGACAAGAGACCCAGTACTTC	CASRLGQGSGQETQYF
TRBJ1-3	-	TRBV5-1	few	15	TGCGCCAGCAGCGCCGCAGGGATTTCTGGAAACACCATATATTTT	CASSAAGISGNTIYF
TRBJ2-7	TRBD1	TRBV7-9	few	17	TGTGCCAGCAGCTTAGTGGGGCGACAGGGTTTCCATCGCGAGCAGTACTTC	CASSLVGRQGFHREQYF
TRBJ1-6	-	TRBV20-1	few	14	TGCAGTGCTAGAGACCCGACAGCGAATTCACCCCTCCACTTT	CSARDPTANSPLHF
TRBJ2-5	TRBD2	TRBV5-6	-	15	TGTGCCAGCAGCTTGCGCGGGGGGGCAGGAGAGACCCAGTACTTC	CASSLRGGAGETQYF
TRBJ2-3	-	TRBV5-1	many	16	TGCGCCAGCAGCTCGCGAATCGGGGGGCCCACAGATACGCAGTATTTT	CASSSRIGGPTDTQYF
TRBJ2-6	-	TRBV13	few	16	TGTGCCAGCAGCTTAACTCGGGTTACCGGGGCCAACGTCCTGACTTTC	CASSLTRVTGANVLTF
TRBJ1-5	-	TRBV2	many	14	TGTGCCAGCAGGACCTTGGGGTCCGGTCAGCCCCAGCATTTT	CASRTLGSGQPQHF
TRBJ2-7	-	TRBV6-1	few	15	TGTGCCAGCAGCCAATCGTGGAACCCGACCTACGAGCAGTACTTC	CASSQSWNPTYEQYF
TRBJ2-5	TRBD1	TRBV20-1	-	13	TGCAGTGCGCGGACGACAGGGTCAGAGACCCAGTACTTC	CSARTTGSETQYF
TRBJ2-1	-	TRBV12-3/TRBV12-4	many	14	TGTGCCAGCAGTTTACGGGGGACGGACAATGAGCAGTTCTTC	CASSLRGTDNEQFF
TRBJ2-7	TRBD2	TRBV29-1	many	13	TGCAGCGCTGGGGACTATCCCACCTACGAGCAGTACTTC	CSAGDYPTYEQYF
TRBJ1-5	-	TRBV20-1	-	15	TGCAGTGCTAGAGATCATGCTTATAGCAATCAGCCCCAGCATTTT	CSARDHAYSNQPQHF
TRBJ2-3	-	TRBV11-3	-	15	TGTGCCAGCAGCTTCACAGGGCCGGGCACAGATACGCAGTATTTT	CASSFTGPGTDTQYF
TRBJ2-3	-	TRBV4-3	many	16	TGCGCCAGCAGCCAAGATAGGGGGATACCGGCAGATACGCAGTATTTT	CASSQDRGIPADTQYF
TRBJ1-4	-	TRBV2	-	13	TGTGCCAGCAGTGTAGGAAAGATTGAAAAACTGTTTTTT	CASSVGKIEKLFF
TRBJ2-2	-	TRBV6-2/TRBV6-3	many	15	TGTGCCAGCAGTCGGCGACAGATGAACACCGGGGAGCTGTTTTTT	CASSRRQMNTGELFF
TRBJ2-3	-	TRBV6-5	few	16	TGTGCCAGCAGTTACTCGAAAGATTCGTACACAGATACGCAGTATTTT	CASSYSKDSYTDTQYF
TRBJ1-1	-	TRBV27	-	16	TGTGCCAGCAGTTTACTCGCCGACAGGATGAACACTGAAGCTTTCTTT	CASSLLADRMNTEAFF
TRBJ1-2	-	TRBV20-1	-	10	TGCAGTGCTTGGGTTGATGGCTACACCTTC	CSAWVDGYTF
TRBJ1-2	-	TRBV10-3	-	14	TGTGCCATCAGTGAGTCTGCGGCTAACTATGGCTACACCTTC	CAISESAANYGYTF
TRBJ1-5	TRBD1	TRBV4-3	many	13	TGTGCCAGCAGTCAGGGGGGGAATCAGCCCCAGCATTTT	CASSQGGNQPQHF
TRBJ2-5	-	TRBV15	-	14	TGTGCCACCAGCAGAATACAGGGTGCGGAGACCCAGTACTTC	CATSRIQGAETQYF
TRBJ2-2	-	TRBV21-1	many	16	TGTGCCAGCAGCAAAGGTGGGGGCTGGAGCACCGGGGAGCTGTTTTTT	CASSKGGGWSTGELFF
TRBJ2-1	-	TRBV27	few	14	TGTGCCAGCAGTTCGGGGGTAAATTACAATGAGCAGTTCTTC	CASSSGVNYNEQFF
TRBJ2-1	-	TRBV20-1	few	14	TGCAGTGTCACCCCCCTCGCGGGGGCCGGGGGGCAGTTCTTC	CSVTPLAGAGGQFF
TRBJ2-1	TRBD2	TRBV18	many	17	TGTGCCAGCTCACCACCGGGGTATAGCGGGAGTTGGAATGAGCAGTTCTTC	CASSPPGYSGSWNEQFF